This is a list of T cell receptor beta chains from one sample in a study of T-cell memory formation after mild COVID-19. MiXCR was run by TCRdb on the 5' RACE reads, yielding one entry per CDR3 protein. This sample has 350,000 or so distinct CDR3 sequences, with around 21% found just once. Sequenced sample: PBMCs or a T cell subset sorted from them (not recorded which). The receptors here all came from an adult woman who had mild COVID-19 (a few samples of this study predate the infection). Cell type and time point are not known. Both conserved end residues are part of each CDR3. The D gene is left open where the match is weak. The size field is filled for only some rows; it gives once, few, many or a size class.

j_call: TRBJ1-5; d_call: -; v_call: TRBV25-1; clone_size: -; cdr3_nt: TGTGCCAGCAGTGAATCGGGTGGGGCCAGCAATCAGCCCCAGCATTTT; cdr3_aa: CASSESGGASNQPQHF
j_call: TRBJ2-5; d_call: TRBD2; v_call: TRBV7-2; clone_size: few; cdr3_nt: TGTGCCAGCAGCTTAGCCGGGACTAGCGTCTTCTTAACGCAAGAGACCCAGTACTTC; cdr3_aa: CASSLAGTSVFLTQETQYF
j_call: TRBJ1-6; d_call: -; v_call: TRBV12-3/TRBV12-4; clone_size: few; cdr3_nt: TGTGCCAGCAGTACAGGGTTTCTTAATTCACCCCTCCACTTT; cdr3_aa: CASSTGFLNSPLHF
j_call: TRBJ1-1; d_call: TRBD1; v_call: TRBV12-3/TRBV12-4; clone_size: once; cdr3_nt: TGTGCCAGCAGGGCCGGGACAGGGGGCTCTGAAGCTTTCTTT; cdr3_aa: CASRAGTGGSEAFF
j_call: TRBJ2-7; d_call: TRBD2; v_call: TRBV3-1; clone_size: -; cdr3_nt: TGTGCCAGCAGCCAAGTTACTAGCGGGACCTACGAGCAGTACTTC; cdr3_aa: CASSQVTSGTYEQYF
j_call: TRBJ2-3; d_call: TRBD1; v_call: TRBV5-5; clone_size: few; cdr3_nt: TGTGCCAGCAGGACGGACAGGAGCACAGATACGCAGTATTTT; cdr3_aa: CASRTDRSTDTQYF
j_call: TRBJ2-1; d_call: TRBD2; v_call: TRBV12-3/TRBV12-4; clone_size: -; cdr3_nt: TGTGCCAGCAGTCCCAAGACTAGCGGGAGTTCAAATGAGCAGTTCTTC; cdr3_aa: CASSPKTSGSSNEQFF
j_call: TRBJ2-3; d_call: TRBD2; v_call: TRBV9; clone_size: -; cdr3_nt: TGTGCCAGCAGCGACGACCAGGTGGGAGGGGATACGCAGTATTTT; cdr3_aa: CASSDDQVGGDTQYF
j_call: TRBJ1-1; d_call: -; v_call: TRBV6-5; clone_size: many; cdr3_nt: TGTGCCAGCAGTTACCTCGAGAACACTGAAGCTTTCTTT; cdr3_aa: CASSYLENTEAFF
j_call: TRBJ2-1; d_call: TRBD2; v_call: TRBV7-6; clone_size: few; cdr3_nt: TGTGCCAGCAGCTTAGACTGGCTAGCGGGAGTCACTGAGCAGTTCTTC; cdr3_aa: CASSLDWLAGVTEQFF
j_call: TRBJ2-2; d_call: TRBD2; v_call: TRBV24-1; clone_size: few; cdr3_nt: TGTGCCACCAGTGATCGTGGACTAGCGGGGAACACCGGGGAGCTGTTTTTT; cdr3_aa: CATSDRGLAGNTGELFF
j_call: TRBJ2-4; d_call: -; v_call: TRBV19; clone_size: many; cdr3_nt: TGTGCCAGTAGCCACCGGGAGTGGAGGACCAAAAACATTCAGTACTTC; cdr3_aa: CASSHREWRTKNIQYF
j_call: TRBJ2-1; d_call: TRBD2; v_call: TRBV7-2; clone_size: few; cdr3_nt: TGTGCCAGCAGACCGGGGCTAGCGGGGAGCAATGAGCAGTTCTTC; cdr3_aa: CASRPGLAGSNEQFF
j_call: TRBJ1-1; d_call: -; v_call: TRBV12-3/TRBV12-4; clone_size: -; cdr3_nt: TGTGCCAGCAGTGCCTCAGGGAACACTGAAGCTTTCTTT; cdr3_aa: CASSASGNTEAFF
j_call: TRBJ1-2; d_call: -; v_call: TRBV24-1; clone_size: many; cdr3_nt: TGTGCCACCAGTGAACCGGGACGGCCATATGGCTACACCTTC; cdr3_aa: CATSEPGRPYGYTF
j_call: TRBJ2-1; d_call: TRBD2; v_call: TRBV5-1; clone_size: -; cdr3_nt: TGCGCCAGCAGCCCGGGGACTAGCGGGGGGTCGTGGGCGGCCTACAATGAGCAGTTCTTC; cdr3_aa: CASSPGTSGGSWAAYNEQFF
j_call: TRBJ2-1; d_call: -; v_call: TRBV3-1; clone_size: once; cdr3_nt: TGTGCCAGCAGCCGGTTAGCGGACTCCTACAATGAGCAGTTCTTC; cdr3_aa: CASSRLADSYNEQFF
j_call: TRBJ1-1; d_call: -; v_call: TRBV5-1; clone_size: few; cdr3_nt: TGCGCCAGCAGCCCGCCGGGGGGGCACACTGAAGCTTTCTTT; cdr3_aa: CASSPPGGHTEAFF
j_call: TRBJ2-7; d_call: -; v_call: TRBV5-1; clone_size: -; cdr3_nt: TGCGCCAGCAGCGCTACAGGCGATCTAGCTTACGAGCAGTACTTC; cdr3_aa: CASSATGDLAYEQYF
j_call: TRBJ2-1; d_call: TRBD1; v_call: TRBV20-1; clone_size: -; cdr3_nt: TGCAGTGCTATCCGGACAGGGATGGGGTACAATGAGCAGTTCTTC; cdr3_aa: CSAIRTGMGYNEQFF
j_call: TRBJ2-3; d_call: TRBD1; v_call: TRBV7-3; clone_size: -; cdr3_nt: TGTGCCAGCAGCTTAAGACAGGGAGTAAATACGCAGTATTTT; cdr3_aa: CASSLRQGVNTQYF
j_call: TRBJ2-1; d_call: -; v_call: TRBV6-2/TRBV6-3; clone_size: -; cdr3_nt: TGTGCCAGCAGTTTGGGCCCACGGGAGCAGTTCTTC; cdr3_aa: CASSLGPREQFF
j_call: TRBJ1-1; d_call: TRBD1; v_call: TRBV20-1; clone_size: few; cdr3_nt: TGCAGTGCCCTAAAAGGGGGCGAGAACACTGAAGCTTTCTTT; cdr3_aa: CSALKGGENTEAFF
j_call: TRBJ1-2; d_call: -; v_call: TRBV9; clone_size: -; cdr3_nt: TGTGCCAGCAGCGCGCCCAGAGGCTACACCTTC; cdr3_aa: CASSAPRGYTF
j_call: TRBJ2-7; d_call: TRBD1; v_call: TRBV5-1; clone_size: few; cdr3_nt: TGCGCCAGCAGCTTTCGGGACAGGGGCTACGAGCAGTACTTC; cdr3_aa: CASSFRDRGYEQYF
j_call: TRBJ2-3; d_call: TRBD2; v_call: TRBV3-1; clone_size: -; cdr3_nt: TGTGCCAGCAGCCTAGCGGGAGGGATGACAGATACGCAGTATTTT; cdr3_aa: CASSLAGGMTDTQYF
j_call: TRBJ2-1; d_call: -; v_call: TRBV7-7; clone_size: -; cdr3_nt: TGTGCTAGCAGCTCGGGATTTAATATGAATGAGCAGTTCTTC; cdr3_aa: CASSSGFNMNEQFF
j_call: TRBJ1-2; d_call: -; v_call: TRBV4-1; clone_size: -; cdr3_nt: TGCGCCAGCAGCCAAGAGTCAATCGGGGGAGGCTATGGCTACACCTTC; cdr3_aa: CASSQESIGGGYGYTF
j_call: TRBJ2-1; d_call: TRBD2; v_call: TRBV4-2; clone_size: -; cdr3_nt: TGTGCCAGCAGACGACTAGCGGGGTACAATGAGCAGTTCTTC; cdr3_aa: CASRRLAGYNEQFF
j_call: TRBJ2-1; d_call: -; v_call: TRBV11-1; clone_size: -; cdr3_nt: TGTGCCAGCAGCCTCGAGGGGCGGGACCAGTTGGTCTTC; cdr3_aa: CASSLEGRDQLVF
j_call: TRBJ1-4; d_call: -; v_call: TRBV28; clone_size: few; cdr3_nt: TGTGCCAGCAGCAGCTTCTGGGGGGGCGCAGGCGAAAAACTGTTTTTT; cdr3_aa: CASSSFWGGAGEKLFF
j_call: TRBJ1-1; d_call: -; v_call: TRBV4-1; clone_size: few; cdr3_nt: TGCGCCAGCAGCCGCGGGGGGCCTGAAGCTTTCTTT; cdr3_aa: CASSRGGPEAFF
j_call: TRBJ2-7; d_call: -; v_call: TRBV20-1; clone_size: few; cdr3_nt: TGCAGTGCTATCTCCGCGGGACCCTACGAGCAGTACTTC; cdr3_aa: CSAISAGPYEQYF
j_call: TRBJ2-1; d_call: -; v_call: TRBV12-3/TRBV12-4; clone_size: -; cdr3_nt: TGTGCCAGCAGCCCCAACGCGGACCGTCCTAGTTTCTCCTACAATGAGCAGTTCTTC; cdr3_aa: CASSPNADRPSFSYNEQFF
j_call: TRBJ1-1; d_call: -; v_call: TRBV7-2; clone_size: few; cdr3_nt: TGTGCCAGCAGCCCCTCGACAGAGTTGAACACTGAAGCTTTCTTT; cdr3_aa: CASSPSTELNTEAFF
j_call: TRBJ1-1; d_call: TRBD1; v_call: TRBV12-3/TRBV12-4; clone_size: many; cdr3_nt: TGTGCCAGCACCCCGACAGGGGTAGGCACTGAAGCTTTCTTT; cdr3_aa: CASTPTGVGTEAFF
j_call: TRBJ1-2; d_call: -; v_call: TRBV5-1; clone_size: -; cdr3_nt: TGCGCCAGCAGCTTGCCGGTGTTGGGGTATGGCTACACCTTC; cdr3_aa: CASSLPVLGYGYTF
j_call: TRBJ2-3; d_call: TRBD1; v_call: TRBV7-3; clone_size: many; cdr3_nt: TGTGCCAGCAGCTATAAGGGGGCGGATACGCAGTATTTT; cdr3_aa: CASSYKGADTQYF
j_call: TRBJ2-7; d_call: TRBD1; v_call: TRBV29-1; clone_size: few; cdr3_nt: TGCAGCGTTGTAACAGGGGCCTACGAGCAGTACTTC; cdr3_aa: CSVVTGAYEQYF
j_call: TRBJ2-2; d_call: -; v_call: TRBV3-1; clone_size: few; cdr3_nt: TGTGCCAGCAGCCAAGCCCCCCAGAACACCGGGGAGCTGTTTTTT; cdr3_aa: CASSQAPQNTGELFF